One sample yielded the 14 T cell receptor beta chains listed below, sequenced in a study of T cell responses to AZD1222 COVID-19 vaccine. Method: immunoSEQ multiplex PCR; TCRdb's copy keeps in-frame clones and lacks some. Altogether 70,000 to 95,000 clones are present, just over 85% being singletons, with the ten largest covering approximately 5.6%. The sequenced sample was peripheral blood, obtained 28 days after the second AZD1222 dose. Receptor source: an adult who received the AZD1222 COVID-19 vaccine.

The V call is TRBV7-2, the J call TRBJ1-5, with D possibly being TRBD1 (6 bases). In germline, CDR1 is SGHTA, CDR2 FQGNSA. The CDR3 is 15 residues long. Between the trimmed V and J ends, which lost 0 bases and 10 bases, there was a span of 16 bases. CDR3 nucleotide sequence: TGTGCCAGCAGCTTAGCCCCCGGGACATCGACCCCCCAGCATTTT. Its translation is CASSLAPGTSTPQHF.

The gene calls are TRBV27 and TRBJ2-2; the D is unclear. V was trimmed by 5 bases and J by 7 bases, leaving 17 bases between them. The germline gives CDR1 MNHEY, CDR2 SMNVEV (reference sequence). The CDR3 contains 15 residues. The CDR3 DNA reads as TGTGCCAGCAGTCGGGCTTACCGCAAGGGCGGGGAGCTGTTTTTT. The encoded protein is CASSRAYRKGGELFF.

The CDR3 is CASSLFQGGMGNTEAFF. The CDR3 DNA reads as TGTGCCAGCAGCTTGTTTCAGGGGGGAATGGGGAACACTGAAGCTTTCTTT. The chain carries TRBV5-5 and TRBJ1-1; 7 nucleotides match TRBD1. After removal of 1 base from V and 1 base from J, the junction contained 10 bases not matched to a gene. The CDR3 loop spans 17 amino acids. In germline, CDR1 is SGHKS, CDR2 YYEKEE (reference sequence).

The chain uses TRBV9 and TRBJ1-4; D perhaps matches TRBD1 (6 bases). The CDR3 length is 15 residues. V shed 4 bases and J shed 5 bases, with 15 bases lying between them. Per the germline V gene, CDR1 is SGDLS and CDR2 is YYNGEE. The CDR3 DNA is TGTGCCAGCAGCCCCGGACAGCGACCGAATGAAAAACTGTTTTTT. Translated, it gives CASSPGQRPNEKLFF.

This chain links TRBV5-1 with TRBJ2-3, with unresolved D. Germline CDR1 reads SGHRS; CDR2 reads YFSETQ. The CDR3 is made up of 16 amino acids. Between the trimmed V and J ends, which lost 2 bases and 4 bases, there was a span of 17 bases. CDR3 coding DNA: TGCGCCAGCAGCTTAACGGGCCAGCTGGGGTCAGATACGCAGTATTTT. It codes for CASSLTGQLGSDTQYF.

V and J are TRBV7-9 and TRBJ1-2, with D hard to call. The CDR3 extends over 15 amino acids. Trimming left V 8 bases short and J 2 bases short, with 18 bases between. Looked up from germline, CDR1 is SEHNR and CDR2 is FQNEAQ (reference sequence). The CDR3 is CASHGIFIRNYGYTF. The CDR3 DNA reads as TGTGCCAGCCACGGGATTTTTATACGGAACTATGGCTACACCTTC.

The CDR3 here is CASSLQPGRGAADTQYF. The CDR3 nucleotides read TGCGCCAGCAGCCTCCAACCGGGCAGGGGGGCGGCAGATACGCAGTATTTT. This rearrangement joins TRBV4-3 to TRBJ2-3, with D possibly TRBD1 on 7 matching bases. Trimming pared 4 bases from V and 4 bases from J, leaving 21 bases between. From germline, CDR1 is LGHNA and CDR2 YSLEER. There are 17 residues in the CDR3.

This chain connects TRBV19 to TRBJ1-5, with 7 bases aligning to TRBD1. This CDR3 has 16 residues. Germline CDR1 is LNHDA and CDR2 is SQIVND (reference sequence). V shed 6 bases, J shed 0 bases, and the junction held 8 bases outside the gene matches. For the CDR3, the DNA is TGTGCCAGTAGCCCCGGGACAGCTTATAGCAATCAGCCCCAGCATTTT. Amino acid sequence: CASSPGTAYSNQPQHF.

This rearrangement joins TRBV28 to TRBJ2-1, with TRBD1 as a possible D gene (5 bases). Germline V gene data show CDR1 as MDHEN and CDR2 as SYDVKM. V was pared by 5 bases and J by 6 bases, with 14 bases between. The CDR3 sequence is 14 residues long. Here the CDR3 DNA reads TGTGCCAGCAGTGCGCACAGGCTGGTCAATGAGCAGTTCTTC. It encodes CASSAHRLVNEQFF.

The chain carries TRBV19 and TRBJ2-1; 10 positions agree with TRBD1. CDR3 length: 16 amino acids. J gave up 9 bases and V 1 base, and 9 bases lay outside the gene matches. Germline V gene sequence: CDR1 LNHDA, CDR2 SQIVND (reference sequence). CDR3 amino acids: CASSIGQGAPVFEQFF. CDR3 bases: TGTGCCAGTAGTATAGGACAGGGGGCCCCCGTCTTTGAGCAGTTCTTC.

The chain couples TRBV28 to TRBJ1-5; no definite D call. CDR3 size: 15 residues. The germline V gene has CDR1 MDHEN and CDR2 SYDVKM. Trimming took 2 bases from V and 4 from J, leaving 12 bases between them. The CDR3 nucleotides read TGTGCCAGCAGTTTAGTTTCGGGTGGAAATCAGCCCCAGCATTTT. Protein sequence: CASSLVSGGNQPQHF.

This chain's CDR3 is CASSSIANQPQHF. The CDR3 bases are TGTGCCAGCAGTTCTATAGCAAATCAGCCCCAGCATTTT. This rearrangement joins TRBV28 to TRBJ1-5; the D is unclear. This CDR3 comprises 13 residues. Trimming cost V 4 bases and J 4 bases, with 8 bases left between them. Germline loops: CDR1 MDHEN, CDR2 SYDVKM.

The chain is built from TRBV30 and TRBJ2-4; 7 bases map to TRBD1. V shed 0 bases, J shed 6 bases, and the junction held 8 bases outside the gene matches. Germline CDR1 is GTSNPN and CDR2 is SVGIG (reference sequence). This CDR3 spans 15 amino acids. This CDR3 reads CAWSVQGGGVNIQYF. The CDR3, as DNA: TGTGCCTGGAGTGTACAAGGGGGCGGAGTAAACATTCAGTACTTC.

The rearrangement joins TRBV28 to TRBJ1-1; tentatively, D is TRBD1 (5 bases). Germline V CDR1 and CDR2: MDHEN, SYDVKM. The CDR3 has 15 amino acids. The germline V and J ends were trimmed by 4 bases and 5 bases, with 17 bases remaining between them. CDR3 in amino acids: CASSSLGGGRTEAFF. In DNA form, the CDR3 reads TGTGCCAGCAGTTCTTTGGGGGGGGGTCGGACTGAAGCTTTCTTT.